A selection of T cell receptor beta chains follows, all from one sample in a study of identical twins. MiXCR was run by TCRdb on the 5' RACE reads, yielding one entry per CDR3 protein. The sample has 350,000 or so distinct CDR3 sequences, around 9% seen once; the top ten hold roughly 8.7%. Material for sequencing was naive T cells sorted from blood. All receptors come from a woman aged 45 to 65 in good health. CDR3s include the opening cysteine and the closing phenylalanine or tryptophan. A D gene is named only where the DNA matches it firmly. Clone size is stated in some rows and not others, as once, few, many or a class when expanded.

CDR3 protein: CASRMGLAGADTQYF
CDR3 DNA: TGTGCCAGCAGGATGGGACTAGCGGGAGCTGATACGCAGTATTTT
J gene: TRBJ2-3
D gene: TRBD2
V gene: TRBV27
clone size: many

CDR3 protein: CSVEGTNEGSQETQYF
CDR3 DNA: TGCAGCGTTGAAGGGACCAACGAGGGATCCCAAGAGACCCAGTACTTC
J gene: TRBJ2-5
D gene: .
V gene: TRBV29-1
clone size: many

CDR3 protein: CASSLGGGRGYEQYF
CDR3 DNA: TGCGCCAGCAGCTTGGGAGGCGGGAGAGGATACGAGCAGTACTTC
J gene: TRBJ2-7
D gene: TRBD2
V gene: TRBV5-1
clone size: .

CDR3 protein: CASRQLTGTGVAGYTF
CDR3 DNA: TGCGCCAGCAGACAGCTAACCGGGACAGGGGTTGCTGGCTACACCTTC
J gene: TRBJ1-2
D gene: TRBD1
V gene: TRBV4-1
clone size: few

CDR3 protein: CASSVGAPATETQYF
CDR3 DNA: TGTGCCAGCAGCGTAGGAGCGCCGGCGACGGAGACCCAGTACTTC
J gene: TRBJ2-5
D gene: .
V gene: TRBV9
clone size: .

CDR3 protein: CASSGTSGVIGSYNEQFF
CDR3 DNA: TGTGCCAGCAGCGGTACTAGCGGGGTTATTGGATCCTACAATGAGCAGTTCTTC
J gene: TRBJ2-1
D gene: TRBD2
V gene: TRBV7-9
clone size: few

CDR3 protein: CAIITKQGAEQYF
CDR3 DNA: TGTGCCATCATTACAAAACAGGGGGCGGAGCAGTACTTC
J gene: TRBJ2-7
D gene: TRBD1
V gene: TRBV10-3
clone size: .

CDR3 protein: CASSYGSSGSRTDTQYF
CDR3 DNA: TGTGCCAGCAGTTACGGGTCTAGCGGGAGCCGCACAGATACGCAGTATTTT
J gene: TRBJ2-3
D gene: TRBD2
V gene: TRBV6-5
clone size: .

CDR3 protein: CASRTDRWTDTQYF
CDR3 DNA: TGTGCCAGCAGGACGGACAGATGGACAGATACGCAGTATTTT
J gene: TRBJ2-3
D gene: .
V gene: TRBV7-9
clone size: many

CDR3 protein: CASRLGGGHNEQFF
CDR3 DNA: TGCGCCAGCAGACTCGGGGGGGGCCACAATGAGCAGTTCTTC
J gene: TRBJ2-1
D gene: TRBD2
V gene: TRBV5-1
clone size: .

CDR3 protein: CSARDPRTDQPGELFF
CDR3 DNA: TGCAGTGCTAGAGATCCAAGAACAGATCAACCGGGGGAGCTGTTTTTT
J gene: TRBJ2-2
D gene: .
V gene: TRBV20-1
clone size: few

CDR3 protein: CASSTGRTSGANVLTF
CDR3 DNA: TGCGCCAGCAGCACGGGACGTACCTCTGGGGCCAACGTCCTGACTTTC
J gene: TRBJ2-6
D gene: .
V gene: TRBV5-1
clone size: .

CDR3 protein: CASSLVRGGTNYGYTF
CDR3 DNA: TGTGCCAGCAGCTTAGTTCGCGGGGGGACCAACTATGGCTACACCTTC
J gene: TRBJ1-2
D gene: .
V gene: TRBV11-2
clone size: .

CDR3 protein: CASGLAGSLDTQYF
CDR3 DNA: TGTGCCAGTGGGCTAGCGGGGTCCTTAGATACGCAGTATTTT
J gene: TRBJ2-3
D gene: TRBD2
V gene: TRBV7-9
clone size: many

CDR3 protein: CASSQVMANSPLHF
CDR3 DNA: TGCGCCAGCAGCCAAGTTATGGCTAATTCACCCCTCCACTTT
J gene: TRBJ1-6
D gene: .
V gene: TRBV4-1
clone size: many

CDR3 protein: CASSLRVAGRSEQFF
CDR3 DNA: TGTGCCAGCAGTTTAAGAGTTGCGGGCCGGAGTGAGCAGTTCTTC
J gene: TRBJ2-1
D gene: .
V gene: TRBV12-3/TRBV12-4
clone size: .

CDR3 protein: CASSISGQGNTEAFF
CDR3 DNA: TGTGCCAGTAGTATTTCGGGACAGGGAAACACTGAAGCTTTCTTT
J gene: TRBJ1-1
D gene: TRBD1
V gene: TRBV19
clone size: few

CDR3 protein: CSVVGLSTDTEAFF
CDR3 DNA: TGCAGCGTTGTAGGTTTATCTACAGACACTGAAGCTTTCTTT
J gene: TRBJ1-1
D gene: .
V gene: TRBV29-1
clone size: .

CDR3 protein: CASSLFQRAFF
CDR3 DNA: TGTGCCAGCAGCTTATTCCAAAGAGCTTTCTTT
J gene: TRBJ1-1
D gene: .
V gene: TRBV7-2
clone size: .

CDR3 protein: CASSSRQGSPYEQYF
CDR3 DNA: TGTGCCAGCAGTTCCCGACAGGGGTCCCCCTACGAGCAGTACTTC
J gene: TRBJ2-7
D gene: TRBD1
V gene: TRBV27
clone size: .

CDR3 protein: CAWGETSGSPDTQYF
CDR3 DNA: TGTGCCTGGGGTGAGACTAGCGGGAGTCCAGATACGCAGTATTTT
J gene: TRBJ2-3
D gene: TRBD2
V gene: TRBV30
clone size: few